This T cell receptor (beta chain) was captured in a study of blood T cells in healthy people across ages. In its sample, this clonotype was seen a few times. It was with a sample-barcoded 5' primer and a J-beta primer mix that a second PCR of roughly 7 to 12 cycles was run. TCRdb re-called the 5' RACE reads with MiXCR, one entry per CDR3 protein. The sample lists roughly 1.5 million distinct CDR3 sequences; approximately 39% were seen once. V gave up 0 bases and J gave up 1 base, with 6 bases separating them. Germline V gene sequence: CDR1 SGDLS, CDR2 YYNGEE. CDR3 length: 14 residues. The source is a woman aged 18-35 years in good health. The sequencing sample was made of blood. This rearrangement joins TRBV9 to TRBJ2-3; D remains unclear. The CDR3 DNA reads as TGTGCCAGCAGCGTAGAAGTGGGCACAGATACGCAGTATTTT. Translated, it gives CASSVEVGTDTQYF.